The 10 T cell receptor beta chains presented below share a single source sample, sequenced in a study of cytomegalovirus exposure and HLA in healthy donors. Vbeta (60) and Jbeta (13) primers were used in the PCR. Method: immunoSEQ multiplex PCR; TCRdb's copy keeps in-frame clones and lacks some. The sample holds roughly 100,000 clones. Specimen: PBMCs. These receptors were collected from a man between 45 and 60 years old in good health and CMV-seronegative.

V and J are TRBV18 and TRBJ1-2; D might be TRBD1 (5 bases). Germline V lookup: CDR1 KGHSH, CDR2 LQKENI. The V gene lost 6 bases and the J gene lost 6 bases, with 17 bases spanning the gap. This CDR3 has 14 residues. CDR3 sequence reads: CASSTREGGDGYTF. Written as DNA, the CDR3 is TGTGCCAGCTCTACCAGGGAGGGAGGCGATGGCTACACCTTC.

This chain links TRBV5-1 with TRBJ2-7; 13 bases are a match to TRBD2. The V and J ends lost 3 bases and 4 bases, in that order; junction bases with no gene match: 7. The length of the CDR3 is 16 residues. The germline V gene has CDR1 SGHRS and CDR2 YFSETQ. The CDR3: CASSSRTSGSRYEQYF. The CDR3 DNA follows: TGCGCCAGCAGCTCACGGACTAGCGGGAGTAGGTACGAGCAGTACTTC.

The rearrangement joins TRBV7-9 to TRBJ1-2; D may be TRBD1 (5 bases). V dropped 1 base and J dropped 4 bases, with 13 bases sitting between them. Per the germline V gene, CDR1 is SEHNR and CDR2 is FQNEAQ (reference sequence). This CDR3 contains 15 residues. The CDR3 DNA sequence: TGTGCCAGCAGCTTAGACAGGCCCATATCCTATGGCTACACCTTC. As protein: CASSLDRPISYGYTF.

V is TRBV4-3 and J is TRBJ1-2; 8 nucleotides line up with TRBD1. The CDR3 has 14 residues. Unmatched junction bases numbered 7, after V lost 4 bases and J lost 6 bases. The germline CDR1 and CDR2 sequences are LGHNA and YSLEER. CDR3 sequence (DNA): TGCGCCAGCAGCCGACAGACAGGGGATCATGGCTACACCTTC. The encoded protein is CASSRQTGDHGYTF.

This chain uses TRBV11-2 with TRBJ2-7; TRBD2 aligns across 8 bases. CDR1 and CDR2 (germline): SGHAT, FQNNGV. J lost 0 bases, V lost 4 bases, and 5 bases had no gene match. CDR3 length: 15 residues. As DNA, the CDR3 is TGTGCCAGCAGCTCACGGGGGGGCCTCTCCTACGAGCAGTACTTC. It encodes CASSSRGGLSYEQYF.

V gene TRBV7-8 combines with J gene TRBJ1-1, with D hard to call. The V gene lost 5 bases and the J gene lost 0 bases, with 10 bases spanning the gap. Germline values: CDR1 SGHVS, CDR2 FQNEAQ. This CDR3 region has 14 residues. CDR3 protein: CASSHRTVNTEAFF. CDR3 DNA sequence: TGTGCCAGCAGCCACAGAACAGTGAACACTGAAGCTTTCTTT.

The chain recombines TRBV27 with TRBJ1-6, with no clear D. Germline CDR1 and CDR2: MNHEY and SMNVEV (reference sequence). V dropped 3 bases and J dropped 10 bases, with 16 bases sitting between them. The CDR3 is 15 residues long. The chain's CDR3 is CASSFRGPSASPLHF. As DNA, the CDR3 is TGTGCCAGCAGTTTCCGCGGTCCCTCGGCCTCACCCCTCCACTTT.

The CDR3 loop is CASKANYPGLNYGYTF. CDR3 coding DNA: TGCGCCAGCAAAGCGAATTACCCGGGACTTAACTATGGCTACACCTTC. The chain has TRBV5-1 and TRBJ1-2; a possible D gene is TRBD1 (5 bases). Germline values: CDR1 SGHRS, CDR2 YFSETQ. The length of the CDR3 is 16 residues. V lost 6 bases and J 1 base, leaving 19 bases between the germline ends.

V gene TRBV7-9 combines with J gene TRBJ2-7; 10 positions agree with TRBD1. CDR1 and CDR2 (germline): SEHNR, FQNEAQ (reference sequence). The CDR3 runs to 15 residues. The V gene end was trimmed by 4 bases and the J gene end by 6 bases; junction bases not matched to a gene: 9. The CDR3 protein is CASSWDRGPSGEQYF. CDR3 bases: TGTGCCAGCAGCTGGGACAGGGGACCTTCCGGCGAGCAGTACTTC.

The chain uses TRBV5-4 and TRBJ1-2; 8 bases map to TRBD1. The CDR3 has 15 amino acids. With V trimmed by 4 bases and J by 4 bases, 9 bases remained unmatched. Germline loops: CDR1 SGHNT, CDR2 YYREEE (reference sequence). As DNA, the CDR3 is TGTGCCAGCAGCCCGAGGGACAGGCCTCTCTATGGCTACACCTTC. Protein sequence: CASSPRDRPLYGYTF.